Listed here is a single TCR beta chain. Relative to the germline gene, one junction end is altered; a read error may explain this. This sample's RNA came from whole unsorted tissue. Donors were chemotherapy-naive, newly diagnosed lung cancer surgical patients in China, August–late 2014. These data belong to a study of tumor and adjacent non-tumor tissue in lung cancer. Across the study: On average, productive TCRbeta reads reached some 4.2 million per sample.

The library came from three nested PCR rounds adapted from ARM-PCR protocols. TCRdb redid the calling of the multiplex PCR reads with MiXCR, one entry per CDR3 protein. The data contain fewer than 85,000 distinct CDR3 sequences, over 80% of them seen just once; the ten biggest clones take up about an eighth. The clonotype comes from a woman aged 50 to 65 with non-small cell lung cancer. Material: lung tumor tissue.

The CDR3 is CASGEESGQINIQYF. DNA of the CDR3: TGTGCCAGCGGTGAAGAGTCTGGACAGATAAACATTCAGTACTTC. J is TRBJ2-4 and V is TRBV6-1, with D perhaps TRBD1 (6 bases). The germline V gene encodes CDR1 MNHNS and CDR2 SASEGT. The CDR3 runs 15 residues.